This TCR beta chain stems from a study of blood T cell repertoires in COVID-19. Using immunoSEQ multiplex PCR, the repertoire was profiled, and TCRdb retains in-frame clones only, with some absent. Of about 160,000 clones in the sample, less than 85% were seen once. Trimming took 4 bases from V and 0 from J, leaving 13 bases between them. Looked up from germline, CDR1 is SQVTM and CDR2 is ANQGSEA. The CDR3 is 14 amino acids. The source is a woman in her sixties or seventies with COVID-19, enrolled during active disease. This chain uses TRBV29-1 with TRBJ2-7, with D possibly TRBD1 on 5 matching bases. Sequencing was performed on peripheral blood. Here the CDR3 DNA reads TGCAGCGTTGTTAGGGGTATTAGCTCCTACGAGCAGTACTTC. It encodes CSVVRGISSYEQYF.